The clone carrying this TCR beta chain has at least ten counts. This specimen comes from a study of T-cell reconstitution after alpha-beta-depleted transplantation in children. Library preparation (for TCRbeta) was performed with unique molecular identifiers. TCRdb processed the PCR reads anew with MiXCR; each CDR3 protein has one entry. Found here are 190,000 or so distinct CDR3 sequences, approximately 14% of them singletons; the top ten hold under 15%. The CDR3 totals 14 residues. The germline CDR1 and CDR2 sequences are SEHNR and FQNEAQ (reference sequence). Trimming cost V 5 bases and J 3 bases, with 14 bases left between them.

The specimen was PBMCs from the stem cell graft donor, collected from the stem cell graft. This receptor was taken from a human donor who donated a stem cell graft to a child with acute lymphoblastic leukemia. This rearrangement joins TRBV7-9 to TRBJ2-7; the D gene is possibly TRBD2 (5 bases). CDR3 sequence (DNA): TGTGCCAGCAGCCCGCCGGACTCACTCTACGAGCAGTACTTC. Protein: CASSPPDSLYEQYF.